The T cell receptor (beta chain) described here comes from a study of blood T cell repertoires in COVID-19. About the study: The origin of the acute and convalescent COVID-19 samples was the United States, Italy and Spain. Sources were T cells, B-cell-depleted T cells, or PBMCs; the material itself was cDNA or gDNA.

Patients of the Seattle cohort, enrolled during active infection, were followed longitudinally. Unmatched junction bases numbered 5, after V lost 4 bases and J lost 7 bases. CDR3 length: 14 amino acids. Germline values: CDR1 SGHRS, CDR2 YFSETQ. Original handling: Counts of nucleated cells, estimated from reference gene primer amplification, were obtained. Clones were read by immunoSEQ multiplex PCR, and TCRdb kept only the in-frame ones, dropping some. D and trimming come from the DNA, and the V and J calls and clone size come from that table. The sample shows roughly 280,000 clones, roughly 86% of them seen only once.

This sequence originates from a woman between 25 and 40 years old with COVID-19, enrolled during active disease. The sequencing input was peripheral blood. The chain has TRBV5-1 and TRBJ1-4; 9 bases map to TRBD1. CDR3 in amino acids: CASSLDRGGEKLFF. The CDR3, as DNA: TGCGCCAGCAGCCTGGACAGGGGTGGTGAAAAACTGTTTTTT.